A selection of T cell receptor beta chains follows, all from one sample in a study. TCRdb re-called the 5' RACE reads with MiXCR, one entry per CDR3 protein. The repertoire includes around 30,000 distinct CDR3 sequences, roughly a quarter of them detected once, and 4.3% sits in the top ten. Sequencing was performed on memory CD4+ T cells sorted from blood. The receptors come from a female donor with breast cancer. Each CDR3 is given with its conserved first and last residue. Fields, in order: D gene, clone size, V gene, J gene, CDR3 protein, CDR3 DNA. A D gene is named only where the DNA matches it firmly. Only some rows state a clone size, as once, few, many or a class for expanded clones.

TRBD2,-,TRBV9,TRBJ2-1,CASSVGSGGRGEQFF,TGTGCCAGCAGCGTTGGATCGGGGGGAAGGGGTGAGCAGTTCTTC
TRBD2,many,TRBV27,TRBJ2-7,CASSRASGTYEQYF,TGTGCCAGCAGTAGGGCTAGCGGTACCTACGAGCAGTACTTC
-,many,TRBV5-1,TRBJ2-7,CASSRRPHTGITGYEQYF,TGCGCCAGCAGCCGACGACCCCACACAGGGATTACCGGCTACGAGCAGTACTTC
TRBD1,few,TRBV5-1,TRBJ2-7,CASSIDPTGVVEQYF,TGCGCCAGCAGCATAGATCCTACAGGGGTAGTCGAGCAGTACTTC
TRBD2,-,TRBV24-1,TRBJ2-2,CATSDPRTSGRRRTGELFF,TGTGCCACCAGTGACCCTCGGACTAGCGGGAGACGAAGGACCGGGGAGCTGTTTTTT
-,many,TRBV4-1,TRBJ2-7,CASSQGLPYEQYF,TGCGCCAGCAGCCAAGGGCTACCCTACGAGCAGTACTTC
-,-,TRBV27,TRBJ2-2,CASSVSGELFF,TGTGCCAGCAGTGTCTCCGGGGAGCTGTTTTTT
-,-,TRBV6-2/TRBV6-3,TRBJ2-1,CASSYGVNEQFF,TGTGCCAGCAGTTACGGAGTTAATGAGCAGTTCTTC
TRBD2,few,TRBV4-1,TRBJ2-1,CASSQIPASGSLSEQFF,TGCGCCAGCAGCCAAATTCCGGCTAGCGGGAGTCTTAGTGAGCAGTTCTTC
TRBD2,medium-sized,TRBV7-9,TRBJ2-1,CASSQGLAGVERSYNEQFF,TGTGCCAGCAGCCAGGGACTAGCGGGAGTTGAGAGATCCTACAATGAGCAGTTCTTC
-,many,TRBV4-1,TRBJ2-1,CASSQVPHPSNSYNEQFF,TGCGCCAGCAGCCAAGTACCCCACCCGAGTAACTCCTACAATGAGCAGTTCTTC
-,-,TRBV7-2,TRBJ2-1,CASSLFVSYNEQFF,TGTGCCAGCAGCTTATTTGTTTCCTACAATGAGCAGTTCTTC
-,-,TRBV5-1,TRBJ1-1,CASSPWTFGDTEAFF,TGCGCCAGCAGCCCCTGGACTTTTGGGGACACTGAAGCTTTCTTT
TRBD1,medium-sized,TRBV27,TRBJ1-1,CASRSHRGDTEAFF,TGTGCCAGCAGATCTCACAGGGGGGACACTGAAGCTTTCTTT